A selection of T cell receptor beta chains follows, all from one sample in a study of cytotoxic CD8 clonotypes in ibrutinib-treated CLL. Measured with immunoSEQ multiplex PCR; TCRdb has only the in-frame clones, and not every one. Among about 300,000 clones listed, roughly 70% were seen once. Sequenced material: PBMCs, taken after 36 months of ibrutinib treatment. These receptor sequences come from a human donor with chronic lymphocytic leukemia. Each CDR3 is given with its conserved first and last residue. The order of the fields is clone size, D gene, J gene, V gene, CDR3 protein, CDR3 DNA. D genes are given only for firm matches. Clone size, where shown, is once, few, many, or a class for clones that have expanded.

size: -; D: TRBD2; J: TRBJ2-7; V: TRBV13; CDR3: CASRDAGTSSYEQYF; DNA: TGTGCCAGCAGGGACGCCGGGACTAGCAGCTACGAGCAGTACTTC
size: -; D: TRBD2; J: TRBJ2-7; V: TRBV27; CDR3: CASSLAGGGSYEQYF; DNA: TGTGCCAGCAGTCTAGCGGGTGGGGGCTCCTACGAGCAGTACTTC
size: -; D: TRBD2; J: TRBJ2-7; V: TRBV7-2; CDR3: CASSSQVGGGEQYF; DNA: TGTGCCAGCAGCTCCCAAGTTGGGGGAGGGGAGCAGTACTTC
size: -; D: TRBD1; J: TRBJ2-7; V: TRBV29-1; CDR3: CSVFDRDYEQYF; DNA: TGCAGCGTCTTTGACAGGGACTACGAGCAGTACTTC
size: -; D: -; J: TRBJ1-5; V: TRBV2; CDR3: CASRSDSFYSNQPQHF; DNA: TGTGCCAGCAGGAGCGACAGTTTTTACAGCAATCAGCCCCAGCATTTT
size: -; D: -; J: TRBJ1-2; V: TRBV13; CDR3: CASSLAGAVGGYTF; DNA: TGTGCCAGCAGCTTGGCAGGGGCCGTTGGTGGCTACACCTTC
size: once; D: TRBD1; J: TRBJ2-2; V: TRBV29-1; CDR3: CSVEDQGARNTGELFF; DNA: TGCAGCGTAGAAGACCAGGGGGCTCGTAACACCGGGGAGCTGTTTTTT
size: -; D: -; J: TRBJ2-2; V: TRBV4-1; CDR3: CASSQDLRQANTGELFF; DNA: TGCGCCAGCAGCCAAGATCTCAGACAAGCGAACACCGGGGAGCTGTTTTTT
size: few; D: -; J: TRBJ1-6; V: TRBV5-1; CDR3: CASSLVGNSPLHF; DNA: TGCGCCAGCAGCTTGGTGGGGAATTCACCCCTCCACTTT
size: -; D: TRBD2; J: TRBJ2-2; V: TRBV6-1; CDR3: CASSSTSGTLGELFF; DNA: TGTGCCAGCAGTTCCACTAGCGGGACACTCGGGGAGCTGTTTTTT
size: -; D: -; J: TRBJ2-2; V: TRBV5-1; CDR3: CASSWGLRTGELFF; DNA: TGCGCCAGCAGCTGGGGACTTAGGACCGGGGAGCTGTTTTTT
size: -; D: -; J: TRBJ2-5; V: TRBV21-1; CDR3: CASSKGGRHQETQYF; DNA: TGTGCCAGCAGCAAAGGGGGACGGCACCAAGAGACCCAGTACTTC
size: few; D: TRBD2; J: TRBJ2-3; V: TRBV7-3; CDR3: CASSFLAGSPDTQYF; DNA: TGTGCCAGCAGTTTTTTAGCGGGGAGCCCAGATACGCAGTATTTT
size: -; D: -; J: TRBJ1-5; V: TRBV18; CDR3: CASSPPGKNQPQHF; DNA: TGTGCCAGCTCACCCCCAGGGAAGAATCAGCCCCAGCATTTT